This T cell receptor (beta chain) was observed in a study of control samples from healthy donors and cancer patients. Trimming cost V 8 bases and J 6 bases; bases outside gene matches: 6. Germline CDR1 is LNHDA and CDR2 is SQIVND (reference sequence). The CDR3 length is 13 residues. TCRdb keeps only in-frame clones here, not all; method: immunoSEQ multiplex PCR. The data show tens of thousands of clones, 70% to 90% seen once. This TCR was recovered from a female donor with melanoma. This sequence joins TRBV19 and TRBJ1-5; 8 bases agree with TRBD1. The sequenced sample was formalin-fixed, paraffin-embedded tissue. CDR3 region: CASGGTGSQPQHF. Here the CDR3 DNA reads TGTGCCAGTGGCGGGACAGGAAGTCAGCCCCAGCATTTT.